Listed below are T cell receptor beta chains from one sample, sequenced in a study of blood T cell repertoires in COVID-19. Libraries were prepared by immunoSEQ multiplex PCR; TCRdb keeps only in-frame clonotypes and omits some of them. The sample has approximately 170,000 clones, 75% to 90% seen once. Sequenced sample: peripheral blood. The origin of the receptors is a human donor in a cohort sampled during active COVID-19. Each CDR3 is given with its conserved first and last residue. D genes are given only for firm matches. Some rows mark clone size as missing; the rest say once, few, many or name a class of expanded clone.

len: 13
d_gene: NA
v_gene: TRBV27
abundance: NA
j_gene: TRBJ1-1
CDR3nt: TGTGCCAGCAGCCCCCGAGGTGTGACTGAAGCTTTCTTT
CDR3aa: CASSPRGVTEAFF

len: 16
d_gene: NA
v_gene: TRBV7-2
abundance: few
j_gene: TRBJ2-5
CDR3nt: TGTGCCAGCAGCTTAGCGAGGGGGGGGAATATGGAGACCCAGTACTTC
CDR3aa: CASSLARGGNMETQYF

len: 16
d_gene: NA
v_gene: TRBV6-5
abundance: NA
j_gene: TRBJ1-3
CDR3nt: TGTGCCAGCAGTTATGCCCCAGGGAACTCTGGAAACACCATATATTTT
CDR3aa: CASSYAPGNSGNTIYF

len: 16
d_gene: NA
v_gene: TRBV10-1
abundance: NA
j_gene: TRBJ1-5
CDR3nt: TGCGCCAGCCATTACCGTAAAAACTATAGCAATCAGCCCCAGCATTTT
CDR3aa: CASHYRKNYSNQPQHF

len: 14
d_gene: TRBD1
v_gene: TRBV27
abundance: once
j_gene: TRBJ1-6
CDR3nt: TGTGCCAGCAGTTTAGAGACAGGGTTGTCACCCCTCCACTTT
CDR3aa: CASSLETGLSPLHF

len: 17
d_gene: NA
v_gene: TRBV18
abundance: NA
j_gene: TRBJ2-1
CDR3nt: TGTGCCAGCTCACCCCCTTTGGGGCGGGGTTATTACAATGAGCAGTTCTTC
CDR3aa: CASSPPLGRGYYNEQFF

len: 15
d_gene: TRBD1
v_gene: TRBV7-2
abundance: once
j_gene: TRBJ1-2
CDR3nt: TGTGCCAGCAGCTCTGGGACAGGGAGGACCTATGGCTACACCTTC
CDR3aa: CASSSGTGRTYGYTF

len: 16
d_gene: NA
v_gene: TRBV4-3
abundance: NA
j_gene: TRBJ1-2
CDR3nt: TGCGCCAGCAGCCAAGAGCAAGCCGGACAGTATTATGGCTACACCTTC
CDR3aa: CASSQEQAGQYYGYTF

len: 16
d_gene: TRBD1
v_gene: TRBV15
abundance: NA
j_gene: TRBJ1-2
CDR3nt: TGTGCCACCAGCAGAGAGGGGGAAACAGGGGTCAATGGCTACACCTTC
CDR3aa: CATSREGETGVNGYTF

len: 12
d_gene: TRBD1
v_gene: TRBV19
abundance: NA
j_gene: TRBJ1-2
CDR3nt: TGTGCCAGTAGTGACAGGGTACTTGGCTACACCTTC
CDR3aa: CASSDRVLGYTF

len: 14
d_gene: NA
v_gene: TRBV6-2/TRBV6-3
abundance: NA
j_gene: TRBJ1-5
CDR3nt: TGTGCCAGCAGTCGACAGGCTAGCAATCAGCCCCAGCATTTT
CDR3aa: CASSRQASNQPQHF

len: 13
d_gene: TRBD2
v_gene: TRBV7-2
abundance: once
j_gene: TRBJ2-7
CDR3nt: TGTGCCAGCACCGGGGGGTTGGGTATCGAGCAGTACTTC
CDR3aa: CASTGGLGIEQYF

len: 18
d_gene: TRBD1
v_gene: TRBV19
abundance: many
j_gene: TRBJ1-5
CDR3nt: TGTGCCAGCCGCTTTTCGGGACAGGGGTCGGGAGGGAATCAGCCCCAGCATTTT
CDR3aa: CASRFSGQGSGGNQPQHF

len: 16
d_gene: NA
v_gene: TRBV3-1/TRBV3-2
abundance: NA
j_gene: TRBJ1-3
CDR3nt: TGTGCCAGCAGCGGGGGGGGAACTTCCTCTGGAAACACCATATATTTT
CDR3aa: CASSGGGTSSGNTIYF

len: 14
d_gene: NA
v_gene: TRBV9
abundance: few
j_gene: TRBJ2-4
CDR3nt: TGTGCCAGCAGCGTAGCCCTAACCGGGGACATTCAGTACTTC
CDR3aa: CASSVALTGDIQYF

len: 14
d_gene: NA
v_gene: TRBV7-8
abundance: few
j_gene: TRBJ1-5
CDR3nt: TGTGCCAGCAGGCTGGGGGCAAGCAATCAGCCCCAGCATTTT
CDR3aa: CASRLGASNQPQHF

len: 14
d_gene: NA
v_gene: TRBV16
abundance: NA
j_gene: TRBJ2-1
CDR3nt: TGTGCCAGCAGCCAACACTTCAACGACAATGAGCAGTTCTTC
CDR3aa: CASSQHFNDNEQFF

len: 16
d_gene: TRBD2
v_gene: TRBV7-6
abundance: NA
j_gene: TRBJ2-2
CDR3nt: TGTGCCAGCAGCTTATCGACTAGCGTGTACACCGGGGAGCTGTTTTTT
CDR3aa: CASSLSTSVYTGELFF

len: 16
d_gene: NA
v_gene: TRBV28
abundance: NA
j_gene: TRBJ1-6
CDR3nt: TGTGCCAGCACCCTTACAGGGTCCCCCTATAATTCACCCCTCCACTTT
CDR3aa: CASTLTGSPYNSPLHF

len: 16
d_gene: NA
v_gene: TRBV18
abundance: NA
j_gene: TRBJ2-5
CDR3nt: TGTGCCAGCTCACCACCCCGGTTGAACGGAGAAGAGACCCAGTACTTC
CDR3aa: CASSPPRLNGEETQYF

len: 13
d_gene: TRBD2
v_gene: TRBV9
abundance: few
j_gene: TRBJ2-3
CDR3nt: TGTGCCAGCAGCCCGGGAGGGAGAGATACGCAGTATTTT
CDR3aa: CASSPGGRDTQYF

len: 16
d_gene: NA
v_gene: TRBV6-5
abundance: NA
j_gene: TRBJ2-6
CDR3nt: TGTGCCAGCAGTTACCCCGGGAGCTCTGGGGCCAACGTCCTGACTTTC
CDR3aa: CASSYPGSSGANVLTF

len: 15
d_gene: NA
v_gene: TRBV5-8
abundance: NA
j_gene: TRBJ1-5
CDR3nt: TGTGCCAGCAGCTCTGGCCCAGTACCGTCCCAGCCCCAGCATTTT
CDR3aa: CASSSGPVPSQPQHF

len: 12
d_gene: NA
v_gene: TRBV30
abundance: NA
j_gene: TRBJ1-3
CDR3nt: TGTGCCTGCGCGACAGACGGAAACACCATATATTTT
CDR3aa: CACATDGNTIYF

len: 14
d_gene: NA
v_gene: TRBV4-1
abundance: NA
j_gene: TRBJ2-7
CDR3nt: TGCGCCAGCAGCCAAGGGGGGGAGACCTACGAGCAGTACTTC
CDR3aa: CASSQGGETYEQYF

len: 15
d_gene: NA
v_gene: TRBV5-6
abundance: once
j_gene: TRBJ1-4
CDR3nt: TGTGCCAGCAGCTTGGAAGGAGGGAGAGAGGAAAAACTGTTTTTT
CDR3aa: CASSLEGGREEKLFF

len: 13
d_gene: NA
v_gene: TRBV2
abundance: once
j_gene: TRBJ2-2
CDR3nt: TGTGCCAGCAGTGACGGTGTGACCGGGGAGCTGTTTTTT
CDR3aa: CASSDGVTGELFF

len: 15
d_gene: NA
v_gene: TRBV7-6
abundance: few
j_gene: TRBJ2-7
CDR3nt: TGTGCCAGCACTCCAAACCCGGGTTACTCCTACGAGCAGTACTTC
CDR3aa: CASTPNPGYSYEQYF

len: 15
d_gene: TRBD1
v_gene: TRBV5-4
abundance: few
j_gene: TRBJ1-1
CDR3nt: TGTGCCAGCAGAACGCCGGGACAGGGGGACACTGAAGCTTTCTTT
CDR3aa: CASRTPGQGDTEAFF

len: 14
d_gene: TRBD1
v_gene: TRBV5-1
abundance: NA
j_gene: TRBJ2-7
CDR3nt: TGCGCCAGCAGCGTCCCGGGACAGAGGTACGAGCAGTACTTC
CDR3aa: CASSVPGQRYEQYF

len: 18
d_gene: TRBD1
v_gene: TRBV6-2/TRBV6-3
abundance: NA
j_gene: TRBJ1-6
CDR3nt: TGTGCCAGCAGCCCTCGGACAGGTCGTCCTGCAGGGGGGTCACCCCTCCACTTT
CDR3aa: CASSPRTGRPAGGSPLHF

len: 12
d_gene: NA
v_gene: TRBV6-2/TRBV6-3
abundance: NA
j_gene: TRBJ2-1
CDR3nt: TGTGCCAGCAGTCCCTTTAATGAGCAGCAGTTCTTC
CDR3aa: CASSPFNEQQFF

len: 14
d_gene: TRBD1
v_gene: TRBV9
abundance: NA
j_gene: TRBJ1-3
CDR3nt: TGTGCCAGCAGCCAGGGGCAGGGGGCGAACACCATATATTTT
CDR3aa: CASSQGQGANTIYF

len: 11
d_gene: NA
v_gene: TRBV19
abundance: few
j_gene: TRBJ2-1
CDR3nt: TGTGCCAGTAGTACCCACCTAGAGCAGTTCTTC
CDR3aa: CASSTHLEQFF

len: 14
d_gene: NA
v_gene: TRBV7-9
abundance: NA
j_gene: TRBJ1-1
CDR3nt: TGTGCCAGCAGCTTAGTCTTCGGGATCACTGAAGCTTTCTTT
CDR3aa: CASSLVFGITEAFF

len: 15
d_gene: NA
v_gene: TRBV5-3
abundance: NA
j_gene: TRBJ2-1
CDR3nt: TGTGCCAGAAGCTTGGCGAGACTAGGTAAAAATGAGCAGTTCTTC
CDR3aa: CARSLARLGKNEQFF

len: 15
d_gene: NA
v_gene: TRBV7-2
abundance: NA
j_gene: TRBJ2-7
CDR3nt: TGTGCCAGCAGCTCCGTTGAGCGGAGTTCCTACGAGCAGTACTTC
CDR3aa: CASSSVERSSYEQYF

len: 13
d_gene: NA
v_gene: TRBV14
abundance: NA
j_gene: TRBJ1-4
CDR3nt: TGTGCCAGCAGCCAAGATGGGGAAGGGAGACCGTTTTTT
CDR3aa: CASSQDGEGRPFF

len: 16
d_gene: NA
v_gene: TRBV11-2
abundance: few
j_gene: TRBJ2-3
CDR3nt: TGTGCCAGCAGCTTACCCAGATGGGAGTTTAAAGATACGCAGTATTTT
CDR3aa: CASSLPRWEFKDTQYF

len: 15
d_gene: NA
v_gene: TRBV18
abundance: NA
j_gene: TRBJ1-5
CDR3nt: TGTGCCAGCTCATCCGGACAGCATAGCAATCAGCCCCAGCATTTT
CDR3aa: CASSSGQHSNQPQHF

len: 15
d_gene: NA
v_gene: TRBV9
abundance: NA
j_gene: TRBJ2-7
CDR3nt: TGTGCCAGCAGCGTAGTTGCGGGCCCCCTTTGGGAGCAGTACTTC
CDR3aa: CASSVVAGPLWEQYF

len: 13
d_gene: NA
v_gene: TRBV6-5
abundance: NA
j_gene: TRBJ2-1
CDR3nt: TGTGCCAGCAGTTTTAACAGCTACAATGAGCAGTTCTTC
CDR3aa: CASSFNSYNEQFF

len: 13
d_gene: NA
v_gene: TRBV6-5
abundance: NA
j_gene: TRBJ1-2
CDR3nt: TGTGCCAGCAGTTACTCGCGGGGTGGCGGCTACACCTTC
CDR3aa: CASSYSRGGGYTF

len: 16
d_gene: NA
v_gene: TRBV6-2/TRBV6-3
abundance: NA
j_gene: TRBJ2-1
CDR3nt: TGTGCCAGCAGTTTGCGAGATTCGTCGGGCTACAATGAGCAGTTCTTC
CDR3aa: CASSLRDSSGYNEQFF

len: 14
d_gene: NA
v_gene: TRBV9
abundance: NA
j_gene: TRBJ1-2
CDR3nt: TGTGCCAGCAGCGTATACGACGAGGGTGGTGGCTACACCTTC
CDR3aa: CASSVYDEGGGYTF

len: 18
d_gene: NA
v_gene: TRBV5-1
abundance: NA
j_gene: TRBJ2-7
CDR3nt: TGCGCCAGCAGCCTCCCAGGCGGTGTCAGGGGATTCTCCTACGAGCAGTACTTC
CDR3aa: CASSLPGGVRGFSYEQYF

len: 18
d_gene: NA
v_gene: TRBV21-1
abundance: NA
j_gene: TRBJ2-2
CDR3nt: TGTGCCAGCAGCAAAGAGGCTAGCGGGGGGGCTCGTACCGGGGAGCTGTTTTTT
CDR3aa: CASSKEASGGARTGELFF

len: 13
d_gene: NA
v_gene: TRBV12-3/TRBV12-4
abundance: NA
j_gene: TRBJ2-7
CDR3nt: TGTGCCAGCAGTTTAACCTCAGGGGACGAGCAGTACTTC
CDR3aa: CASSLTSGDEQYF

len: 14
d_gene: TRBD1
v_gene: TRBV5-4
abundance: NA
j_gene: TRBJ1-1
CDR3nt: TGTGCCAGCAGGCAAACAGGGGGCCCGGCTGAAGCTTTCTTT
CDR3aa: CASRQTGGPAEAFF

len: 14
d_gene: NA
v_gene: TRBV20-1
abundance: NA
j_gene: TRBJ1-1
CDR3nt: TGCAGTGCTAGTTTCATGGGCCTCGACACTGAAGCTTTCTTT
CDR3aa: CSASFMGLDTEAFF

len: 17
d_gene: NA
v_gene: TRBV5-1
abundance: NA
j_gene: TRBJ1-4
CDR3nt: TGCGCCAGCAGCTTGGGCCTTTGGGGCCGCCTAGAGGAAAAACTGTTTTTT
CDR3aa: CASSLGLWGRLEEKLFF

len: 15
d_gene: TRBD2
v_gene: TRBV3-1/TRBV3-2
abundance: NA
j_gene: TRBJ2-7
CDR3nt: TGTGCCAGCAGCCAAGTTTGGGAGGGCCGGTACGAGCAGTACTTC
CDR3aa: CASSQVWEGRYEQYF

len: 13
d_gene: NA
v_gene: TRBV12-3/TRBV12-4
abundance: few
j_gene: TRBJ2-7
CDR3nt: TGTGCCAGCAGTCCAAGGGGTCCCTACGAGCAGTACTTC
CDR3aa: CASSPRGPYEQYF

len: 15
d_gene: NA
v_gene: TRBV5-1
abundance: NA
j_gene: TRBJ2-3
CDR3nt: TGCGCCAGCAGCTTGGAGGGCGGGTTCACAGATACGCAGTATTTT
CDR3aa: CASSLEGGFTDTQYF

len: 17
d_gene: NA
v_gene: TRBV11-2
abundance: NA
j_gene: TRBJ1-1
CDR3nt: TGTGCCAGCAGCTTACGTAGCCACAGGGTCGTGAACACTGAAGCTTTCTTT
CDR3aa: CASSLRSHRVVNTEAFF

len: 13
d_gene: NA
v_gene: TRBV20-1
abundance: NA
j_gene: TRBJ1-2
CDR3nt: TGCAGTGCTAGTTCAGGTGGCGACTATGGCTACACCTTC
CDR3aa: CSASSGGDYGYTF

len: 14
d_gene: NA
v_gene: TRBV19
abundance: NA
j_gene: TRBJ2-7
CDR3nt: TGTGCCAGTAGTCAACAGAGGGACTCCTACGAGCAGTACTTC
CDR3aa: CASSQQRDSYEQYF